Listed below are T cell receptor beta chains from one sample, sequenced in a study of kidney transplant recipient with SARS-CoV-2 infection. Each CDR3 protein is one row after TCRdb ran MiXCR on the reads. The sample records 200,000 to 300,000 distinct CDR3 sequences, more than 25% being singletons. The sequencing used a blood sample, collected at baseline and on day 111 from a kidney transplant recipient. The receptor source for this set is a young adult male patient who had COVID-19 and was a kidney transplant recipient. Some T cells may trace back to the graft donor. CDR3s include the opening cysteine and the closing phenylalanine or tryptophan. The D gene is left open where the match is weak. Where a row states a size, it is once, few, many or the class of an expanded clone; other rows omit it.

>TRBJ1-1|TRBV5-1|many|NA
CASSFGPLNTEAFF
TGCGCCAGCAGCTTTGGACCTTTGAACACTGAAGCTTTCTTT
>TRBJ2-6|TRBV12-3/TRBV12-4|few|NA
CASSGASTADKVGPTSCF
TGTGCCAGCAGTGGTGCGAGCACAGCAGACAAAGTCGGGCCAACGTCCTGTTTC
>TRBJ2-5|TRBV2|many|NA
CASTYWGQQETQYF
TGTGCCAGCACCTATTGGGGGCAGCAAGAGACCCAGTACTTC
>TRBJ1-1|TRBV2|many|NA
CASSEMPFEAFF
TGTGCCAGCAGTGAAATGCCTTTTGAAGCTTTCTTT
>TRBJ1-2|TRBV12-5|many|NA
CASGCTLLQGKTYGYTF
TGTGCTAGTGGTTGCACTCTTTTGCAGGGAAAGACCTATGGCTACACCTTC
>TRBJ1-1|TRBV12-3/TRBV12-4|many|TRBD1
CASTPDRSAMNTEAFF
TGTGCCAGCACCCCGGACAGGTCTGCGATGAACACTGAAGCTTTCTTT
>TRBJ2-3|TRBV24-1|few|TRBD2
CATSEFGLAASTDTQYF
TGTGCCACCAGTGAATTCGGACTAGCGGCTAGCACAGATACGCAGTATTTT
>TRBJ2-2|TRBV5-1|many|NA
CASEEGGVTGELFF
TGCGCCAGCGAAGAGGGGGGCGTCACCGGGGAGCTGTTTTTT
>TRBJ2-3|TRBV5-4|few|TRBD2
CASSFRVAGGGSDTQYF
TGTGCCAGCAGCTTCCGGGTGGCGGGAGGTGGCTCAGATACGCAGTATTTT
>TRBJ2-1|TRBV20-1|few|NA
CSVREPDNEQFF
TGCAGTGTGCGGGAACCTGACAATGAGCAGTTCTTC
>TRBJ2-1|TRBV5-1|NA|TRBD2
CASGGTSGTNEQFF
TGCGCCAGCGGCGGGACTAGCGGGACCAATGAGCAGTTCTTC
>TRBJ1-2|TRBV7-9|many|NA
CASSRFGYHGKTYGYTF
TGTGCCAGCAGCCGTTTCGGATACCATGGAAAGACCTATGGCTACACCTTC
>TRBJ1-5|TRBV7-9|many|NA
CASSLATVWGNQPQHF
TGTGCCAGCAGCCTGGCGACAGTCTGGGGCAATCAGCCCCAGCATTTT
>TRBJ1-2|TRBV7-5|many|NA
CISVPEQNGEVGKTYGYTF
NA
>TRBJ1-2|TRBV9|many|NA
CASEGGYSRKTYGYTF
TGTGCCAGCGAGGGGGGGTACTCAAGAAAGACCTATGGCTACACCTTC
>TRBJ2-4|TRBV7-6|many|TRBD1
CASSRGGNNKNIQYF
TGTGCCAGCAGCCGAGGGGGCAATAACAAAAACATTCAGTACTTC
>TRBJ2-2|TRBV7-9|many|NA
CASSSRDPTGGELFF
TGTGCCAGCAGCAGCCGGGACCCTACTGGAGGGGAGCTGTTTTTT
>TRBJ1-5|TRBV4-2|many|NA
CASSRGGDNQPQHF
TGTGCCAGCAGCCGGGGAGGGGATAATCAGCCCCAGCATTTT
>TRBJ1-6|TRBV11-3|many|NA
CASSLRGQYNSPLHF
TGTGCCAGCAGCTTACGAGGACAGTATAATTCACCCCTCCACTTT
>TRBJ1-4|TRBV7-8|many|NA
CASSLVGSLNEKLFF
TGTGCCAGCAGCTTAGTGGGCAGCCTCAATGAAAAACTGTTTTTT